These 11 T cell receptor beta chains share one sample of origin, sequenced in a study of a mutant IDH1 vaccine in newly diagnosed glioma. The antigens for these receptors are not known. Assay used: immunoSEQ multiplex PCR; TCRdb lists only in-frame clones, some missing. The table includes about 82,000 clones, over 75% detected once. Time point described: week 23, last vaccination. It was 300 ug of mutant IDH1 20-mer peptide that made up each vaccine dose, given with topical imiquimod. Source: PBMCs, taken from a glioma patient whose treatment included an IDH1 peptide vaccine. Receptor source: a man aged 30-40 years with glioma. Some clones in this sample may be carry-over from other donors' samples.

This rearrangement joins TRBV4-3 to TRBJ2-5; 9 nucleotides line up with TRBD1. Losses at the gene ends were 0 bases for V and 5 bases for J; bases not matched to a gene: 13. Germline V gives CDR1 LGHNA, CDR2 YSLEER. This CDR3 has 18 residues. CDR3 residues: CASSQERTGTGREETQYF. DNA of the CDR3: TGCGCCAGCAGCCAAGAACGGACCGGGACAGGGCGAGAGGAGACCCAGTACTTC.

This chain links TRBV18 with TRBJ1-1; possibly TRBD1 for D (6 bases). The CDR3 spans 13 residues. The germline CDR1 and CDR2 sequences are KGHSH and LQKENI. V lost 6 bases and J 6 bases, leaving 14 bases between the germline ends. Here the CDR3 reads CASSLGTFPEAFF. Written as DNA, the CDR3 is TGTGCCAGCTCCCTTGGGACATTTCCTGAAGCTTTCTTT.

This rearrangement joins TRBV28 to TRBJ1-5, with D possibly TRBD1 on 5 matching bases. The germline V gene encodes CDR1 MDHEN and CDR2 SYDVKM. This CDR3 spans 14 amino acids. The V gene lost 8 bases and the J gene lost 6 bases, with 17 bases spanning the gap. Here the CDR3 DNA reads TGTGCCAGCTCTGCTCGGGGTGGGGGTCAGCCCCAGCATTTT. Its translation is CASSARGGGQPQHF.

The chain recombines TRBV13 with TRBJ2-7; D not certain. Per the germline V gene, CDR1 is PRHDT and CDR2 is FYEKMQ (reference sequence). The CDR3 is made up of 11 amino acids. The V gene lost 1 base and the J gene lost 9 bases, with 7 bases spanning the gap. DNA for the CDR3: TGTGCCAGCAGCTTAGTTGGATTGCAGTACTTC. Translated, it gives CASSLVGLQYF. The entire variable domain, with the rest obtained from reference TRBV13 and TRBJ2-7, is as follows: AAGVIQSPRHLIKEKRETATLKCYPIPRHDTVYWYQQGPGQDPQFLISFYEKMQSDKGSIPDRFSAQQFSDYHSELNMSSLELGDSALYFCASSLVGLQYFGPGTRLTVT.

The chain links TRBV18 to TRBJ1-1; possible D gene TRBD1, 6 bases. The CDR3 sequence is 16 residues long. The V and J ends lost 3 bases and 5 bases respectively, with 19 bases between them. Germline assignment: CDR1 KGHSH and CDR2 LQKENI. The CDR3 protein is CASSPRDMGLRTEAFF. The CDR3 DNA follows: TGTGCCAGCTCACCTCGGGACATGGGGTTGAGGACTGAAGCTTTCTTT.

The chain's CDR3 is CASSTSDSYNEQFF. The CDR3 region has the DNA TGTGCCAGCAGTACTAGCGATTCCTACAATGAGCAGTTCTTC. The chain carries TRBV28 and TRBJ2-1; TRBD2 matches 7 bases. This CDR3 is 14 amino acids long. Looked up from germline, CDR1 is MDHEN and CDR2 is SYDVKM. With 5 bases clipped from V and 1 base from J, the junction kept 2 bases outside the gene matches.

This clone turned up a few times. The V gene is TRBV4-1, the J gene TRBJ2-7; 10 nucleotides align to TRBD1. CDR1 is MGHRA, CDR2 YSYEKL, per germline. This CDR3 is 15 amino acids long. The trim removed 3 bases at V and 3 bases at J, leaving 5 bases unmatched. CDR3 in DNA: TGCGCCAGCAGCCAGGCCGGGACAGGGGTCTACGAGCAGTACTTC. It is translated as CASSQAGTGVYEQYF.

The rearrangement uses TRBV6-1 and TRBJ1-3; 9 bases map to TRBD1. CDR3 length: 18 residues. Losses at the gene ends were 1 base for V and 4 bases for J; bases not matched to a gene: 11. Germline V gene sequence: CDR1 MNHNS, CDR2 SASEGT. The CDR3: CASSEDRRDRVSGNTIYF. CDR3 nucleotides: TGTGCCAGCAGTGAAGATCGCCGGGACAGGGTCTCCGGAAACACCATATATTTT.

The rearrangement uses TRBV7-2 and TRBJ2-1; 10 bases match TRBD2. V lost 5 bases, J lost 0 bases, and 4 bases stayed unmatched. The germline gives CDR1 SGHTA, CDR2 FQGNSA. There are 16 residues in the CDR3. The CDR3 DNA is TGTGCCAGCAGCACCAGGACTAGCGGCTCCTACAATGAGCAGTTCTTC. Translated: CASSTRTSGSYNEQFF.

This chain uses TRBV4-2 with TRBJ1-2; D is ambiguous. Deletions cut 0 bases from V and 0 bases from J, with 8 bases between. Germline loops: CDR1 LGHNA, CDR2 YNFKEQ. The CDR3 is 15 residues long. CDR3 amino acids: CASSQDMLPNYGYTF. In DNA form, the CDR3 reads TGTGCCAGCAGCCAAGATATGTTACCTAACTATGGCTACACCTTC.

The chain recombines TRBV27 with TRBJ2-7, with D hard to call. The CDR3 is 12 residues long. Germline-derived CDR1 and CDR2 are MNHEY and SMNVEV (reference sequence). V lost 6 bases and J 2 bases, leaving 8 bases between the germline ends. The DNA of the CDR3 is TGTGCCAGCAGCGAAAACCCCTACGAGCAGTACTTC. Its protein product is CASSENPYEQYF.